This paragraph reports one TCR beta chain. This clone was recorded a few times. Its antigen has not been determined. Base qualities are missing; no much larger clone stands one base away. Whole blood was collected in K2EDTA tubes by collaborating institutions according to the institutions' own protocols. For TCRbeta analysis, collaborator samples were shipped as frozen whole blood, as isolated PBMCs, or as DNA extracted from either sample type. The data are from a study of blood T cell repertoires in COVID-19 (dated by TCRdb to about 2020). Describing the broader study: Samples from collaborators originated in the United States, Italy and Spain and spanned both the acute and convalescent phases of COVID-19. Deeply sampled blood TCRbeta repertoires from subjects exposed to, actively infected with, or recovered from COVID-19 were included in the dataset. Samples were obtained from the ongoing ImmuneRACE study (first 160 participants) and from 1,254 subjects provided by 6 global collaborators. The prospective study material was composed of cDNA or gDNA derived from T cells, B-cell-depleted T cells, or PBMCs. HLA class I and class II types, where available, came from metadata supplied by the sample provider rather than from assay-based typing. The repertoires were released in a freely available public database meant as a resource for research on the immune response to SARS-CoV-2. Sample metadata almost always included a de-identified subject ID, COVID-19 status, age in years and sex.

The immunoSEQ Assay, a bias-controlled multiplex PCR, was used to amplify TCRbeta CDR3 regions from genomic DNA. On the authors' methods: Nucleated cell counts per sample were estimated from amplification of reference gene primers within the assay. To quantify the absolute abundance of each unique TCRbeta CDR3 rearrangement, sequence reads were collapsed and filtered. Productive Simpson clonality was computed per sample as the square root of Simpson's diversity index over productive rearrangements. This immuneACCESS table, as held by TCRdb, lists in-frame sequences with V and J called but not all clones. Of the missing ones, under half trace to an unresolved V gene in checked studies; the others have no known cause. V and J calls and clone size follow that table, whereas D and trimming were derived from the DNA. The sample table records over 60,000 clones; around 80% of these occur just once. Roughly 13% of the sample is held by the ten biggest clonotypes.

Results the study describes overall, beyond this receptor: The quantity of clinical and demographic metadata differed by source and by participant and was supplied without curation.

CDR1 and CDR2 are drawn from the germline V gene: SGHDT, YYEEEE. From V the trimming removes 2 bases and from J it removes 5 bases, while the gene matches leave 1 base of the junction unaccounted for. From its cysteine to its phenylalanine, the CDR3 spans 13 amino acids. Only the CDR3 portion is preserved as DNA: 39 bases, with reading frame beginning at the first base. This sequence was found in a woman over 75 with acute or convalescent COVID-19. The V and J genes are TRBV5-6 and TRBJ2-4; 7 nucleotides in the junction match TRBD1. Sequencing was performed on peripheral blood. The CDR3 region reads CASSFGTENIQYF. The nucleotide sequence is TGTGCCAGCAGCTTCGGGACAGAAAACATTCAGTACTTC.